Following are 23 T cell receptor beta chains from one sample sequenced in a study of blood T cell repertoires in COVID-19. Only in-frame clones appear in the TCRdb table, and some are missing; sequencing was by immunoSEQ multiplex PCR. Among about 74,000 clones, around 90% were seen once, and the ten largest hold 4.5% to 5.5%. Sequences were obtained from peripheral blood. The source of these receptors is a woman in her sixties with active COVID-19.

V and J are TRBV11-2 and TRBJ1-4; 7 bases are a match to TRBD1. The junction had 16 bases not matched to a gene; V was cut back by 5 bases and J by 13 bases. Germline V lookup: CDR1 SGHAT, CDR2 FQNNGV. The CDR3 sequence is 15 residues long. CDR3 region: CASSPHRGVSYGLFF. CDR3 nucleotides: TGTGCCAGCAGCCCCCACAGGGGTGTGAGTTACGGACTGTTTTTT.

This chain uses TRBV4-2 with TRBJ1-2; 9 bases map to TRBD1. V shed 3 bases, J shed 5 bases, and the junction held 4 bases outside the gene matches. The CDR3 has 14 amino acids. Germline assignment: CDR1 LGHNA and CDR2 YNFKEQ. CDR3 bases: TGTGCCAGCAGCCATGGGGACAGGGATTATGGCTACACCTTC. It specifies CASSHGDRDYGYTF.

This chain uses TRBV30 with TRBJ1-2; 9 nucleotides match TRBD1. CDR1 GTSNPN and CDR2 SVGIG come from the germline V gene (reference sequence). V shed 4 bases, J shed 6 bases, and the junction held 12 bases outside the gene matches. The CDR3 has 15 residues. The CDR3: CAWTVTGTGLDGYTF. CDR3 nucleotides: TGTGCCTGGACCGTCACCGGGACAGGGCTAGATGGCTACACCTTC.

The chain recombines TRBV11-2 with TRBJ2-3; the D gene is possibly TRBD1 (6 bases). This CDR3 region has 16 residues. CDR1 and CDR2 (germline): SGHAT, FQNNGV. The V gene lost 5 bases and the J gene lost 2 bases, with 17 bases spanning the gap. CDR3 sequence (DNA): TGTGCCAGCAGCCTAAGTACAGGGCTCTCCACAGATACGCAGTATTTT. Protein: CASSLSTGLSTDTQYF.

The V call is TRBV5-1, the J call TRBJ2-7; 12 positions match TRBD2. Germline V gene data show CDR1 as SGHRS and CDR2 as YFSETQ. The CDR3 sequence is 15 residues long. The V gene end was trimmed by 4 bases and the J gene end by 2 bases; junction bases not matched to a gene: 4. The CDR3 nucleotides read TGCGCCAGCAGCGCACTAGCGGGAGGACCCTACGAGCAGTACTTC. Amino acid sequence: CASSALAGGPYEQYF.

The V and J genes are TRBV3-1 (or the pseudogene TRBV3-2) and TRBJ1-1; D is perhaps TRBD1 (5 bases). V lost 1 base, J lost 1 base, and 7 bases lay in between. The V gene's germline CDR1 is LGHDT and CDR2 YNNKEL (reference sequence). There are 14 residues in the CDR3. The CDR3 reads CASSQGQGNTEAFF. DNA for the CDR3: TGTGCCAGCAGCCAAGGGCAGGGGAACACTGAAGCTTTCTTT.

This sequence joins TRBV6-2 or TRBV6-3 and TRBJ1-1; maybe TRBD1 (5 bases). The CDR3 runs 16 residues. Trimming took 6 bases from V and 3 from J, leaving 20 bases between them. Germline CDR1 reads MNHEY; CDR2 reads SVGEGT. This chain's CDR3 is CASSDGTPHGDTEAFF. CDR3 bases: TGTGCCAGCAGCGACGGGACTCCCCACGGGGACACTGAAGCTTTCTTT.

V usage is TRBV29-1 and J usage is TRBJ2-7; TRBD1 might be the D (6 bases). The CDR3 runs to 15 residues. V lost 4 bases to trimming and J lost 1 base, with 17 bases between them. Germline values: CDR1 SQVTM, CDR2 ANQGSEA. This CDR3 reads CSVAGVAGVSYEQYF. In DNA, the CDR3 is TGCAGCGTTGCCGGGGTGGCAGGGGTGTCCTACGAGCAGTACTTC.

The chain combines TRBV5-1 with TRBJ2-3; a weak D match, TRBD2 (6 bases). The CDR3 runs 15 residues. Germline loops: CDR1 SGHRS, CDR2 YFSETQ. V was shortened by 0 bases and J by 2 bases, with 10 bases between the two germline ends. The CDR3 nucleotides read TGCGCCAGCAGCTTGGGCGGGGATTACACAGATACGCAGTATTTT. It yields the protein CASSLGGDYTDTQYF.

V usage is TRBV7-9 and J usage is TRBJ2-1; a possible D gene is TRBD1 (5 bases). Per germline, CDR1 SEHNR and CDR2 FQNEAQ (reference sequence). Trimming took 3 bases from V and 7 from J, leaving 16 bases between them. The CDR3 has 15 amino acids. The CDR3 DNA reads TGTGCCAGCAGCTTTGATGGCAGGGCTGGGAATGAGCAGTTCTTC. Translated, it gives CASSFDGRAGNEQFF. The full variable domain, with the rest looked up from reference TRBV7-9 and TRBJ2-1, is DTGVSQNPRHKITKRGQNVTFRCDPISEHNRLYWYRQTLGQGPEFLTYFQNEAQLEKSRLLSDRFSAERPKGSFSTLEIQRTEQGDSAMYLCASSFDGRAGNEQFFGPGTRLTVL.

V gene TRBV4-1 combines with J gene TRBJ2-1, with D perhaps TRBD1 (7 bases). The CDR3 spans 19 residues. CDR1 is MGHRA and CDR2 is YSYEKL in the germline V gene. The ends were cut back, 4 bases at V and 0 bases at J, with 22 bases in the middle. The chain's CDR3 is CASSPGQPGLTRSYNEQFF. CDR3 sequence (DNA): TGCGCCAGCAGCCCGGGACAGCCCGGACTAACCCGCTCCTACAATGAGCAGTTCTTC.

The V and J genes are TRBV6-2 or TRBV6-3 and TRBJ2-3, with unresolved D. V was clipped by 6 bases and J by 6 bases, with 10 bases between them. Looked up from germline, CDR1 is MNHEY and CDR2 is SVGEGT. This CDR3 contains 12 residues. CDR3 sequence (DNA): TGTGCCAGCAGCCCCGAGTGGGATACGCAGTATTTT. The encoded protein is CASSPEWDTQYF.

The chain recombines TRBV9 with TRBJ1-2; 8 nucleotides match TRBD1. Germline CDR1 is SGDLS and CDR2 is YYNGEE. The V gene end was trimmed by 0 bases and the J gene end by 5 bases; junction bases not matched to a gene: 12. The CDR3 is 17 amino acids. CDR3 bases: TGTGCCAGCAGCGTAGGGTGGTTGGACAGGGAGGCGTATGGCTACACCTTC. Translated: CASSVGWLDREAYGYTF.

The chain has TRBV19 and TRBJ2-6, with unresolved D. The CDR3 runs to 16 residues. V was cut by 3 bases and J by 0 bases, with 9 bases left in between. The germline V gene encodes CDR1 LNHDA and CDR2 SQIVND (reference sequence). The CDR3 DNA reads as TGTGCCAGTAGTATGAGAGAAAGCTCTGGGGCCAACGTCCTGACTTTC. This sequence encodes CASSMRESSGANVLTF.

The chain carries TRBV20-1 and TRBJ2-7; possible D gene TRBD1, 6 bases. CDR1 and CDR2 (germline): DFQATT, SNEGSKA (reference sequence). Trimming pared 2 bases from V and 5 bases from J, leaving 7 bases between. CDR3 length equals 11 residues. CDR3: CSARQGHEQYF. CDR3 nucleotides: TGCAGTGCTAGACAGGGGCACGAGCAGTACTTC.

The chain carries TRBV6-5 and TRBJ2-7; 7 nucleotides line up with TRBD2. J was trimmed by 2 bases and V by 2 bases; bases with no gene match: 3. Germline V gene data show CDR1 as MNHEY and CDR2 as SVGAGI. CDR3 length equals 14 residues. CDR3 protein: CASSYGGTTYEQYF. The DNA for the CDR3 is TGTGCCAGCAGTTACGGCGGGACTACCTACGAGCAGTACTTC.

The V call is TRBV6-5, the J call TRBJ2-2, with 8 bases that match TRBD1. The J segment lost 1 base and the V segment lost 4 bases, leaving 5 bases of the junction unmatched. The CDR3 is made up of 16 amino acids. Germline V CDR1 and CDR2: MNHEY, SVGAGI. For the CDR3, the DNA is TGTGCCAGCAGTTCTCCCGGGACAGGGAACACCGGGGAGCTGTTTTTT. It yields the protein CASSSPGTGNTGELFF.

This clone was observed a handful of times. The rearrangement uses TRBV6-1 and TRBJ1-5; tentatively, D is TRBD1 (6 bases). Germline lookup yields CDR1 MNHNS and CDR2 SASEGT. V dropped 4 bases and J dropped 0 bases, with 19 bases sitting between them. The length of the CDR3 is 18 residues. CDR3 amino acids: CASSARTARTISNQPQHF. DNA of the CDR3: TGTGCCAGCAGTGCCCGGACAGCCAGGACCATTAGCAATCAGCCCCAGCATTTT.

J is TRBJ2-3 and V is TRBV7-9, with TRBD2 matching 7 bases. Germline CDR1 reads SEHNR; CDR2 reads FQNEAQ (reference sequence). V trimming: 3 bases; J trimming: 0 bases; junction bases outside the gene matches: 3. The CDR3 is 15 residues long. In nucleotides, the CDR3 is TGTGCCAGCAGCTTCGCAGCGGGGAGCACAGATACGCAGTATTTT. It yields the protein CASSFAAGSTDTQYF.

The chain carries TRBV28 and TRBJ1-1; D ambiguous. Trimming took 3 bases from V and 5 from J, leaving 10 bases between them. The germline V gene encodes CDR1 MDHEN and CDR2 SYDVKM. The CDR3 is 13 amino acids. CDR3 coding DNA: TGTGCCAGCAGTTTGACTAGGGAGACTGAAGCTTTCTTT. Translating it yields CASSLTRETEAFF.

The V and J genes are TRBV6-6 and TRBJ2-1, with TRBD1 matching over 8 bases. Looked up from germline, CDR1 is MNHNY and CDR2 is SVGAGI (reference sequence). The CDR3 extends over 15 amino acids. Trimming cost V 5 bases and J 5 bases; bases outside gene matches: 8. CDR3 nucleotide sequence: TGTGCCAGCAGTCGCGACAGGGGAGGAAACAATGAGCAGTTCTTC. It encodes CASSRDRGGNNEQFF.

The chain is built from TRBV28 and TRBJ1-2; maybe TRBD1 (6 bases). This CDR3 is 15 amino acids long. V shed 6 bases and J shed 6 bases, with 20 bases lying between them. Germline lookup yields CDR1 MDHEN and CDR2 SYDVKM. The chain's CDR3 is CASRSRRGRVDGYTF. CDR3 coding DNA: TGTGCCAGCAGATCGAGGAGGGGGAGGGTGGATGGCTACACCTTC.

This rearrangement joins TRBV6-5 to TRBJ1-2, with D unclear. Per germline, CDR1 MNHEY and CDR2 SVGAGI. The V end lost 5 bases, the J end lost 0 bases, and 13 bases lay between the germline ends. CDR3 length equals 15 residues. CDR3 DNA: TGTGCCAGCAGTACACCGGGTCGAGCTAACTATGGCTACACCTTC. Translating gives CASSTPGRANYGYTF.